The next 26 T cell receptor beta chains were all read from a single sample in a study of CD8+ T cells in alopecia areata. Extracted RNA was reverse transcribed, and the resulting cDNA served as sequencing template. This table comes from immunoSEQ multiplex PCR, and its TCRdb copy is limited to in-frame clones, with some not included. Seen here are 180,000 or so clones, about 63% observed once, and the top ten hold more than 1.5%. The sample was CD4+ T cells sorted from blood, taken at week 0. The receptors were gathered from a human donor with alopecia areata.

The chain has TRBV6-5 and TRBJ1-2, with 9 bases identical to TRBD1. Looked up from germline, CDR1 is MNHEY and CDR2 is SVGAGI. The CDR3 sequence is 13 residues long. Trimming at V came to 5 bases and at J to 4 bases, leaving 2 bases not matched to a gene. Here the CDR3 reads CASSRDRAYGYTF. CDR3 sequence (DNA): TGTGCCAGCAGTCGGGACAGGGCCTATGGCTACACCTTC.

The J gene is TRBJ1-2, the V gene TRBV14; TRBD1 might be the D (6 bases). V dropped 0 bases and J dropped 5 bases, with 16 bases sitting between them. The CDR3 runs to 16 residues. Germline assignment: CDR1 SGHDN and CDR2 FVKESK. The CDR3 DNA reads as TGTGCCAGCAGCCAAGATCACACAGGCGGGACATATGGCTACACCTTC. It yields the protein CASSQDHTGGTYGYTF.

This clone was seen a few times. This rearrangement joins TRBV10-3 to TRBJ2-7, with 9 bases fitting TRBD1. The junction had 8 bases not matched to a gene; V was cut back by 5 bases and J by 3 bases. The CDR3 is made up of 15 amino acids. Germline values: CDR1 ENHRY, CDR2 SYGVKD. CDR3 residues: CAISSTTGGGYEQYF. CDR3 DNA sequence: TGTGCCATCAGTTCAACCACAGGGGGCGGCTACGAGCAGTACTTC.

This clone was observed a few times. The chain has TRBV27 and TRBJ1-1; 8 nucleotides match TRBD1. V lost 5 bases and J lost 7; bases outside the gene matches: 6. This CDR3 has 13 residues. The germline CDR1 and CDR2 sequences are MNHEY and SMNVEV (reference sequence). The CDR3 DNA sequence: TGTGCCAGCAGTCGAAAACAGGGGGGTGAAGCTTTCTTT. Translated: CASSRKQGGEAFF.

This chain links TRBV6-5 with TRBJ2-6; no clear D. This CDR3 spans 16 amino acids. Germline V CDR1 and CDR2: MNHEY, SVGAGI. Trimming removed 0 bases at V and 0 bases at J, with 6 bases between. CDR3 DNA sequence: TGTGCCAGCAGTTACTCTACTTCCTCTGGGGCCAACGTCCTGACTTTC. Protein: CASSYSTSSGANVLTF.

In DNA, the CDR3 is TGCAGCGTTGCGATGACAGGGGGCACCGAGTACTTC. Translation gives CSVAMTGGTEYF. This chain links TRBV29-1 with TRBJ2-4; TRBD1 matches 10 bases. Germline V lookup: CDR1 SQVTM, CDR2 ANQGSEA. The CDR3 loop spans 12 amino acids. V trimming: 4 bases; J trimming: 14 bases; junction bases outside the gene matches: 8.

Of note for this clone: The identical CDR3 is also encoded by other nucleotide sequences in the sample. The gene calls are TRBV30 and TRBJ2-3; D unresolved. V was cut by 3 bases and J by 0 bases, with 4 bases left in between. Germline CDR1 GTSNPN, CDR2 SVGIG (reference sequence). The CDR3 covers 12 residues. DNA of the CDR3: TGTGCCTGGAGCGGTAGCACAGATACGCAGTATTTT. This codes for CAWSGSTDTQYF.

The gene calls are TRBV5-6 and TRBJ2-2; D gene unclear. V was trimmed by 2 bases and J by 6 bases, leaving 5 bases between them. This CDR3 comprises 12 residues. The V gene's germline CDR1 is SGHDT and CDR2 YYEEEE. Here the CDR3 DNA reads TGTGCCAGCAGCTTACCAGCCGGGGAGCTGTTTTTT. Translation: CASSLPAGELFF.

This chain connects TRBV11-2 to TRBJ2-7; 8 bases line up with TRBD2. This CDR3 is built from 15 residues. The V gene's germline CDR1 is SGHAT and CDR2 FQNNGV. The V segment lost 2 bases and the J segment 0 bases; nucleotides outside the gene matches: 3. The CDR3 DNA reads TGTGCCAGCAGCTTACTTAGCGGGGACTCCTACGAGCAGTACTTC. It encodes CASSLLSGDSYEQYF.

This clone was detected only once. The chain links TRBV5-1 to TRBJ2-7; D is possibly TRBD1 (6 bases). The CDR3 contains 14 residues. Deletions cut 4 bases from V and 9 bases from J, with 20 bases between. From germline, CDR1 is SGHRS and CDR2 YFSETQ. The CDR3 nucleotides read TGCGCCAGCAGCCTCTCGAACAGGGCCACGGGGCAGTACTTC. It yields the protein CASSLSNRATGQYF.

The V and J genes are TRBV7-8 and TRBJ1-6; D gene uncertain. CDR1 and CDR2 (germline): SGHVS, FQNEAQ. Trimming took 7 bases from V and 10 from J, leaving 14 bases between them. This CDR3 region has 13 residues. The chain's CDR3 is CASISAAGSPLHF. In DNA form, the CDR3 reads TGTGCCAGCATCTCGGCGGCTGGATCACCCCTCCACTTT. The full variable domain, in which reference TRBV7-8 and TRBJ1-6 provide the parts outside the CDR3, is GAGVSQSPRYKVAKRGQDVALRCDPISGHVSLFWYQQALGQGPEFLTYFQNEAQLDKSGLPSDRFFAERPEGSVSTLKIQRTQQEDSAVYLCASISAAGSPLHFGNGTRLTVT.

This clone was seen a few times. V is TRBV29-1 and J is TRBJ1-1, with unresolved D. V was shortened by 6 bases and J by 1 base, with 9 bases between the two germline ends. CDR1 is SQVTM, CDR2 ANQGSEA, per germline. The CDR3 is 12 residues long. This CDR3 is CSVGSANTEAFF. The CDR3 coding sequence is TGCAGCGTGGGGAGTGCGAACACTGAAGCTTTCTTT.

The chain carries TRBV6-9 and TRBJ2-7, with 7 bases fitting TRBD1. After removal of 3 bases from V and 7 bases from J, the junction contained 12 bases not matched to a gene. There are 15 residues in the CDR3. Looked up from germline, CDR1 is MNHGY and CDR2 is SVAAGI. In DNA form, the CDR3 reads TGTGCCAGCAGTTACCCCTTCCGACAGGGTCAGGAGCAGTACTTC. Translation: CASSYPFRQGQEQYF.

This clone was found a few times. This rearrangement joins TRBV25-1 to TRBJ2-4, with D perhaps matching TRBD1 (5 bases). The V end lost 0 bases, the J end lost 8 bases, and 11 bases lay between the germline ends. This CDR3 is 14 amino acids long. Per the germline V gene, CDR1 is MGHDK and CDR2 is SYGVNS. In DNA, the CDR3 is TGTGCCAGCAGTGAATACAGGGTAGGGGACATTCAGTACTTC. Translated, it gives CASSEYRVGDIQYF.

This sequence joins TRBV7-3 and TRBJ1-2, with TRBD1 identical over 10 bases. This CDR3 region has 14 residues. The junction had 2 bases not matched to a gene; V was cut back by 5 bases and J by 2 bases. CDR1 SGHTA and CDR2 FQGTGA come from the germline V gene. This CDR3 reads CASSPGQGNYGYTF. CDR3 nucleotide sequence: TGTGCCAGCAGCCCGGGACAGGGGAACTATGGCTACACCTTC. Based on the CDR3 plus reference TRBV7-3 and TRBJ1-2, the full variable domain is GAGVSQTPSNKVTEKGKYVELRCDPISGHTALYWYRQSLGQGPEFLIYFQGTGAADDSGLPNDRFFAVRPEGSVSTLKIQRTERGDSAVYLCASSPGQGNYGYTFGSGTRLTVV.

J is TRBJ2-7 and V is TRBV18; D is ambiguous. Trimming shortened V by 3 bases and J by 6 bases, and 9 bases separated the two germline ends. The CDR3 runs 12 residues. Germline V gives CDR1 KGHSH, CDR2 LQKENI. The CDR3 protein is CASSPREAEQYF. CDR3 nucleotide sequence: TGTGCCAGCTCACCTCGAGAGGCCGAGCAGTACTTC.

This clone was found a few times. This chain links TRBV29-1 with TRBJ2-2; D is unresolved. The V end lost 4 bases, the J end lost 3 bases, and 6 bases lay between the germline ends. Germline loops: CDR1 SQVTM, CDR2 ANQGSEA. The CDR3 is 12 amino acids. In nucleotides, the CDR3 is TGCAGCGTTGCACCAGACACCGGGGAGCTGTTTTTT. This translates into CSVAPDTGELFF.

DNA for the CDR3: TGTGCCAGCAGCCCGCCAGGGCTCCTCAGCACAGATACGCAGTATTTT. This codes for CASSPPGLLSTDTQYF. The chain uses TRBV5-6 and TRBJ2-3, with D perhaps matching TRBD1 (5 bases). This CDR3 comprises 16 residues. Germline V gene lookup returns CDR1 SGHDT and CDR2 YYEEEE. V was trimmed by 4 bases and J by 0 bases, leaving 15 bases between them.

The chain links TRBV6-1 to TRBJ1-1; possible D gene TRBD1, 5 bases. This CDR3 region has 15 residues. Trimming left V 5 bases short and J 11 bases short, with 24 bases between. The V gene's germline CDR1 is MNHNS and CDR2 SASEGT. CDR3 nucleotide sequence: TGTGCCAGCAGTCCTACGACAGTTCCCAAAAGTGGGGCTTTCTTT. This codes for CASSPTTVPKSGAFF.

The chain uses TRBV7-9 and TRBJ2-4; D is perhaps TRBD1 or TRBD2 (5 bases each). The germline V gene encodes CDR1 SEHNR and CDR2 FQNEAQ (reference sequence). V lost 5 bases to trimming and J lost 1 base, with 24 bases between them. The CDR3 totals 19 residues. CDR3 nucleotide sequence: TGTGCCAGCAGCCCCTACACCGGGACCCAGTCCGGGGCCAAAAACATTCAGTACTTC. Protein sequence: CASSPYTGTQSGAKNIQYF. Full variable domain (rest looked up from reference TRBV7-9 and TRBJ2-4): DTGVSQNPRHKITKRGQNVTFRCDPISEHNRLYWYRQTLGQGPEFLTYFQNEAQLEKSRLLSDRFSAERPKGSFSTLEIQRTEQGDSAMYLCASSPYTGTQSGAKNIQYFGAGTRLSVL.

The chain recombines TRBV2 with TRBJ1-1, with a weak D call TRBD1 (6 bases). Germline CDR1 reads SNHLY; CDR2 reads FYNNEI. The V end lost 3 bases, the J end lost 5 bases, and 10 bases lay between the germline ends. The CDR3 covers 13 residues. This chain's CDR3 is CASSDLGQTEAFF. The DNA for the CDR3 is TGTGCCAGCAGTGATCTGGGACAAACTGAAGCTTTCTTT.

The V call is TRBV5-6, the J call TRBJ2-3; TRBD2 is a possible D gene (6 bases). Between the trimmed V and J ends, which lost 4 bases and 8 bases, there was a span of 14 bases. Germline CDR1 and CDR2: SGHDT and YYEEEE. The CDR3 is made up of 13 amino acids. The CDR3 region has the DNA TGTGCCAGCAGCATAGACGAAGCGGGTACGCAGTATTTT. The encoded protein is CASSIDEAGTQYF.

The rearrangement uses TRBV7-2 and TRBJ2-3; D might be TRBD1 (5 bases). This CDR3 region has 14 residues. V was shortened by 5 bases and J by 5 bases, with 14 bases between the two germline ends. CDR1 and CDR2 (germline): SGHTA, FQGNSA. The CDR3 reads CASSLDAGKDTQYF. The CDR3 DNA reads TGTGCCAGCAGCCTGGACGCAGGGAAAGATACGCAGTATTTT.

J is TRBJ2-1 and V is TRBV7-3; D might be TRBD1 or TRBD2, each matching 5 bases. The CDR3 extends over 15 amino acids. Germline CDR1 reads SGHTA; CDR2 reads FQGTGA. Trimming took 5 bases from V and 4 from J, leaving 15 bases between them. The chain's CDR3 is CASSPTPGRYNEQFF. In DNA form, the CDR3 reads TGTGCCAGCAGCCCTACCCCAGGGAGATACAATGAGCAGTTCTTC.

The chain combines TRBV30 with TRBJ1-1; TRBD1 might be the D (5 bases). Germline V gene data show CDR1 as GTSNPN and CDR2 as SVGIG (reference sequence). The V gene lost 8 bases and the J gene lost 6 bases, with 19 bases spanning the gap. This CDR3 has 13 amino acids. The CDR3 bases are TGTGCCAGTTCGGGACGCACAAACTCTGAAGCTTTCTTT. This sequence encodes CASSGRTNSEAFF.

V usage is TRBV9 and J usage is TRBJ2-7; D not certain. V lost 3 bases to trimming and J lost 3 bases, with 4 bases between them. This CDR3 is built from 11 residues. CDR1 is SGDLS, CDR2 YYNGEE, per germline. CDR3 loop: CASSAGYEQYF. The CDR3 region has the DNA TGTGCCAGCAGCGCAGGCTACGAGCAGTACTTC.